This T cell receptor (beta chain) was profiled in a study of T cells in Graves' hyperthyroidism and ophthalmopathy (dated by TCRdb to about 2019). Notes on the research overall: Peripheral blood samples were taken at the time of initial diagnosis, prior to any treatment. To identify TCR V-J signatures that set the groups apart, the researchers used a discovery cohort of 100 patients, made up of approximately 43 with Graves' ophthalmopathy and approximately 57 with stable Graves' hyperthyroidism. Prospective prediction of ophthalmopathy was tested in an independent validation cohort consisting of 18 hyperthyroidism patients and approximately 16 patients who later progressed to ophthalmopathy. The roughly 99 discovery patients were divided at random into training and test sets in a 7:3 ratio. In addition, the study compared T-cell repertoires in thyroid tissue and in blood from roughly six Graves' hyperthyroidism patients. Once sampling was done, hyperthyroidism patients were given methimazole at a starting dose of 30 mg daily, whereas ophthalmopathy patients were given high-dose intravenous methylprednisolone. The paper describes TCR Vbeta CDR3 sequencing of about 140 peripheral blood samples, made up of 43 ophthalmopathy patients, approximately 76 hyperthyroidism patients and roughly 17 progressor patients.

This clonotype was counted at least ten times. The antigen this receptor binds is unknown. The input lacks base qualities; no much larger clone sits a single base away. The TCR beta CDR3 regions were amplified from the RNA transcripts. The TCR CDR3 was subjected to a first round of RT-PCR using the HTBI primer set and the Qiagen OneStep RT-PCR kit. The libraries were constructed in a second round of multiplex PCR and then size-selected and purified. Paired-end sequencing of the libraries was performed with 100 bp reads on an Illumina HiSeq2000. On the study's bioinformatics: Raw data were processed with SOAPnuke, discarding reads with adapters, uncalled bases, mean Phred below 15, or no exact constant-primer or identifier match. COPE v1.2.5 was used to merge the high-quality paired reads, and each unique nucleotide sequence was defined as a clonotype. MiTCR v1.1 was used to align the clonotypes against IMGT TRBV, TRBD and TRBJ reference segments. The analysis was restricted to V-J combinations with a frequency above 0.0001, which together covered about 99% of the repertoires. A TCS score was defined as the ratio between F50 (clonal expansion) and ExV (chaos), using BLOSUM62-based TCRdist between CDR3 peptides within each V-J. Welch's t-statistics and random forest reduced 500 to 550 V-J features to 10 to 15, which were used in a naive Bayes classifier (R e1071). TCRdb trimmed the raw reads at Q25, called clones with MiXCR and kept productive beta chains. Every entry covers one CDR3 protein and lists the most common genes and DNA from its rows. TCRdb's processing, not the authors', yielded these V and J calls. The sample table holds about 560,000 distinct CDR3 sequences, of which 12% to 15% were seen once. Jointly, the top ten make up approximately 15% of the sample.

Stable Graves' hyperthyroidism was defined as the absence of progression to ophthalmopathy over 18 months of follow-up. Hyperthyroidism patients were aged 18 to 65 years and newly diagnosed, with disease duration of less than 2 months. Patients with uncontrolled infections, other autoimmune diseases, pregnancy or lactation were excluded. Diagnoses were based on clinical symptoms, serum thyroxine and TRAb, thyroid ultrasound and orbital computed tomography. PBMCs were isolated from roughly 10 ml of fresh peripheral blood by Ficoll-Paque density gradient centrifugation. Trizol reagent was used to extract total RNA, and RNA quality was then checked on an Agilent 2100 Bioanalyzer. Here is what the overall study found, with its caveats: In validation, progression to ophthalmopathy was predicted by the model with 55% to 71% sensitivity and 72.22% specificity, a median of about 6 months before onset. A model built on a 13 V-J signature distinguished ophthalmopathy from stable hyperthyroidism, reaching approximately 89% sensitivity and approximately 81% specificity in cross-validation and 80%/75% in testing. Most expanded thyroid clonotypes (frequency above 0.001) were also detected in blood, a finding suggesting that blood repertoires may reflect thyroid immune responses. No statistical method was used to fix the sample size in advance, and group allocation was not hidden from the investigators.

This sequence was found in a woman between 40 and 50 years old with Graves' hyperthyroidism. Sample: blood.

In nucleotides, the sequence is TGCAGTGCTAAGCGCTCGTTATCATATGAGCAGTTCTTC. Translation gives CSAKRSLSYEQFF. The rearranged chain carries TRBV20-1 and TRBJ2-1; too little of a D gene remains to name it. The germline ends are 15 bases apart after V is trimmed by 4 bases and J by 8 bases. CDR1 and CDR2 are drawn from the germline V gene (reference sequence): DFQATT, SNEGSKA. Measured from the cysteine to the phenylalanine, the CDR3 is 13 residues long. The kept DNA is CDR3 alone, 39 bases in frame from the first base.